These T cell receptor beta chains were read from a single sample in a study of CD8 T cells in ankylosing spondylitis. TCRdb ran MiXCR on the 5' RACE reads and lists one entry per CDR3 protein. The table lists about 500,000 distinct CDR3 sequences, roughly 5.2% of them singletons, with 3% to 4.5% in the top ten. Sequencing was carried out using blood, either unsorted or a sorted T cell fraction (not recorded which). These receptors all stem from a male donor with ankylosing spondylitis. The CDR3 runs from the conserved cysteine through the conserved F or W. D genes are given only for firm matches. Where a row states a size, it is once, few, many or the class of an expanded clone; other rows omit it.

NA,TRBV7-9,many,TRBJ1-3,CASSLLQPSGNTIYF,TGTGCCAGCAGCTTGCTACAGCCATCTGGAAACACCATATATTTT
NA,TRBV6-1,many,TRBJ2-3,CASRGERTTDTQYF,TGTGCCAGCAGGGGGGAACGGACCACAGATACGCAGTATTTT
NA,TRBV6-1,few,TRBJ1-5,CASKAGDNQPQHF,TGTGCCTCCAAGGCAGGGGACAATCAGCCCCAGCATTTT
NA,TRBV5-1,NA,TRBJ2-5,CASSRAAAGKNQETQYF,TGCGCCAGCAGCCGGGCGGCGGCAGGGAAGAATCAAGAGACCCAGTACTTC
NA,TRBV2,few,TRBJ1-2,CASRDDTGSYGYTF,TGTGCCAGCAGGGATGATACAGGGAGCTATGGCTACACCTTC
NA,TRBV12-3/TRBV12-4,few,TRBJ2-2,CASSYGQSGRPGELFF,TGTGCCAGCAGCTATGGACAGTCCGGAAGGCCCGGGGAGCTGTTTTTT
NA,TRBV4-3,many,TRBJ2-7,CASSQGKTGTYEQYF,TGCGCCAGCAGCCAAGGAAAAACAGGGACCTACGAGCAGTACTTC
TRBD2,TRBV20-1,many,TRBJ2-5,CSATASGRALETQYF,TGCAGTGCTACCGCTAGCGGGAGGGCCCTGGAGACCCAGTACTTC
NA,TRBV6-1,many,TRBJ1-5,CASSERRANQPQHF,TGTGCCAGCAGTGAGAGAAGGGCCAATCAGCCCCAGCATTTT
NA,TRBV20-1,NA,TRBJ2-3,CSARTGLRDTQYF,TGCAGTGCCCGGACCGGACTTCGAGATACGCAGTATTTT
TRBD2,TRBV7-2,NA,TRBJ2-1,CASSLGLAPSYNEQFF,TGTGCCAGCAGCTTGGGACTAGCCCCTTCCTACAATGAGCAGTTCTTC
NA,TRBV6-1,many,TRBJ2-1,CASTKTMGNEQFF,TGTGCCAGCACCAAGACGATGGGGAATGAGCAGTTCTTC
NA,TRBV15,many,TRBJ1-2,CATSRVREGSGYTF,TGTGCCACCAGCAGAGTAAGGGAAGGGTCCGGCTACACCTTC
NA,TRBV18,many,TRBJ2-2,CASSPHREIGELFF,TGTGCCAGCTCACCACACAGGGAGATCGGGGAGCTGTTTTTT
NA,TRBV10-3,many,TRBJ1-5,CATSSHASFNQPQHF,TGTGCCACCTCGAGCCACGCGAGCTTCAATCAGCCCCAGCATTTT
NA,TRBV6-2/TRBV6-3,many,TRBJ2-1,CASRKDGSSYNEQFF,TGTGCCAGCAGAAAAGATGGAAGCTCCTACAATGAGCAGTTCTTC
NA,TRBV2,many,TRBJ1-6,CASSVKGVSPLHF,TGTGCCAGCAGTGTGAAGGGGGTCTCACCCCTCCACTTT
NA,TRBV15,many,TRBJ1-4,CATSREARSATNEKLFF,TGTGCCACCAGCAGAGAGGCCAGGAGTGCAACTAATGAAAAACTGTTTTTT
NA,TRBV6-2/TRBV6-3,few,TRBJ2-1,CASTSGPAYNEQFF,TGTGCCAGCACCAGCGGGCCCGCCTACAATGAGCAGTTCTTC
NA,TRBV29-1,many,TRBJ2-5,CSVDPIGVRETQYF,TGCAGCGTTGATCCTATCGGGGTGCGGGAGACCCAGTACTTC
TRBD2,TRBV2,many,TRBJ2-1,CASSLAGEGWGSYNEQFF,TGTGCCAGCAGCCTAGCGGGAGAGGGCTGGGGCTCCTACAATGAGCAGTTCTTC
NA,TRBV6-1,many,TRBJ2-1,CASRNLRSYNEQFF,TGTGCCAGCAGGAACCTACGCTCCTACAATGAGCAGTTCTTC
TRBD2,TRBV20-1,many,TRBJ2-1,CSAGSLAGAYNEQFF,TGCAGTGCTGGGTCCCTAGCGGGAGCCTACAATGAGCAGTTCTTC
TRBD1,TRBV6-2/TRBV6-3,many,TRBJ1-1,CASSYYTGGGWQAFF,TGTGCCAGCAGTTATTACACAGGGGGCGGATGGCAAGCTTTCTTT
NA,TRBV15,many,TRBJ2-2,CATSRVLKGELFF,TGTGCCACCAGCAGAGTTCTTAAAGGGGAGCTGTTTTTT
NA,TRBV20-1,many,TRBJ1-4,CSATPGPDNEKLFF,TGCAGTGCTACCCCGGGACCCGATAATGAAAAACTGTTTTTT